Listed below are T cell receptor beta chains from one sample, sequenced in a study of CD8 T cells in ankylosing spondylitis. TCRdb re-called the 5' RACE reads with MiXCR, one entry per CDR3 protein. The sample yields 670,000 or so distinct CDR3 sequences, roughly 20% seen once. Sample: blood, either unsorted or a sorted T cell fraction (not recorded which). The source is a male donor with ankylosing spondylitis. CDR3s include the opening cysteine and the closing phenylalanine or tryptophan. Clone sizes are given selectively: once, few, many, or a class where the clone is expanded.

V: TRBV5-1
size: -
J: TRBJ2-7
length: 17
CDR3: CASSEAPTGQGYYEQYF

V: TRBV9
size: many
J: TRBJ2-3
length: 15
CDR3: CASSVEQGSTDTQYF

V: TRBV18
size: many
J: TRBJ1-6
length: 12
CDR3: CASSPSNSPLHF

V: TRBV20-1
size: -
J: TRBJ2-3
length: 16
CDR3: CSASLPTSGVTDTQYF

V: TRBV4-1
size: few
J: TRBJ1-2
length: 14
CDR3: CASSHTQGTYGYTF

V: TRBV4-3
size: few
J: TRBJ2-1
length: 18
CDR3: CASRPGPSSDSSYNEQFF

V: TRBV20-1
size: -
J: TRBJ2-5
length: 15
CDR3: CSARDRQEEVETQYF

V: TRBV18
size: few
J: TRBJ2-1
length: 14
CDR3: CASSPQPGRHEQFF

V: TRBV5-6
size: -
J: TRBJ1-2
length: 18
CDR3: CASSFSRGQYPPNYGYTF

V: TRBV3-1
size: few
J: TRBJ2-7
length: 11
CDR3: CASSHGAGQYF

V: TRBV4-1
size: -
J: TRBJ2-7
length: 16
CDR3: CASSQELRLSSYEQYF

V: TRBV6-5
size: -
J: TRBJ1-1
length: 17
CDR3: CASSYSGSRPPDTEAFF

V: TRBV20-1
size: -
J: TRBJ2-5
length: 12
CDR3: CSASWRGETQYF

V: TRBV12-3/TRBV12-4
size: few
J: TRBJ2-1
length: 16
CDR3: CASSFAGSSSYNEQFF

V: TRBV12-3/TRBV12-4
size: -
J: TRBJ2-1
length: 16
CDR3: CASSQPGSSSYNEQFF

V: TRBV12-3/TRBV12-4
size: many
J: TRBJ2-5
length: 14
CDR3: CASSFAGAQETQYF

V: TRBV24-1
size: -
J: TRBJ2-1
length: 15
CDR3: CATSDLGGPYNEQFF

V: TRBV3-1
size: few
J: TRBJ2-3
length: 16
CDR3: CASSQRLAASTDTQYF

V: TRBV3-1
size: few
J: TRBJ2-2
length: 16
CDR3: CASSQDGAVNTGELFF

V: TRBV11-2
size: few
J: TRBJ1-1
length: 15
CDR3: CASSLGISGGAWAFF

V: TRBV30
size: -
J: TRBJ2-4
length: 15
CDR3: CAWTDTPSAKNIQYF

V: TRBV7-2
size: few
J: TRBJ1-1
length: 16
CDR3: CASTSQPGQGGTEAFF

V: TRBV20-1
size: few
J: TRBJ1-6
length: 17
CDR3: CSARDWAGGSYNSPLHF

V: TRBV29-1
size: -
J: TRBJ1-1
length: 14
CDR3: CSVELTGVNTEAFF

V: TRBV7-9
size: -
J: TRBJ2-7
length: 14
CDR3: CASSDAGGRDEQYF

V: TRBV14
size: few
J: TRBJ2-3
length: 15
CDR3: CASSQRAGAFDTQYF

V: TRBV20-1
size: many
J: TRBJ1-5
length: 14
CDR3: CSASGTGDHQPQHF

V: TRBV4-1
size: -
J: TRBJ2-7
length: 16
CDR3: CASSQEIVRLSYEQYF

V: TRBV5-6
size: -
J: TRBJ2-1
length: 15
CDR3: CASTPWGGGPSEQFF

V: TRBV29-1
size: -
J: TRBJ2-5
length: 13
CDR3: CSVTSGGQETQYF

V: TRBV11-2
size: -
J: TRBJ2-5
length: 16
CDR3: CASSLRGSSGQETQYF

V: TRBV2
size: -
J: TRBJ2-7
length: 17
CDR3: CASIGLAGAPGAYEQYF

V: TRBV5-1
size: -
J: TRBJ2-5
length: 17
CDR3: CASSLVVGQNLQETQYF

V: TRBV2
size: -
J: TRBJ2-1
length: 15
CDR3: CASSEFGTNYNEQFF

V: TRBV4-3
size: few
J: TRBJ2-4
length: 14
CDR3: CASSQDMGVDIQYF

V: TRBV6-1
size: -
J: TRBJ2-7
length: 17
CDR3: CASKREPGEAPTYEQYF

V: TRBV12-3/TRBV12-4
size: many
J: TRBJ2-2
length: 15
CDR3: CASSSGPGNTGELFF

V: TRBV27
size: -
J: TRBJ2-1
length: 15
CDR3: CATLGWGSIGNEQFF

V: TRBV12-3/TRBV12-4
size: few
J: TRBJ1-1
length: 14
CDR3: CASSFSSMNTEAFF

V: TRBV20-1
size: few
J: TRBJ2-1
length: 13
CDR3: CSASQGSYNEQFF

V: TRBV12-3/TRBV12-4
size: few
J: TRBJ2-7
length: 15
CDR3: CASSWSGVFPYEQYF

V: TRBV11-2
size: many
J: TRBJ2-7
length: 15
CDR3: CASSLQGWSPYEQYF